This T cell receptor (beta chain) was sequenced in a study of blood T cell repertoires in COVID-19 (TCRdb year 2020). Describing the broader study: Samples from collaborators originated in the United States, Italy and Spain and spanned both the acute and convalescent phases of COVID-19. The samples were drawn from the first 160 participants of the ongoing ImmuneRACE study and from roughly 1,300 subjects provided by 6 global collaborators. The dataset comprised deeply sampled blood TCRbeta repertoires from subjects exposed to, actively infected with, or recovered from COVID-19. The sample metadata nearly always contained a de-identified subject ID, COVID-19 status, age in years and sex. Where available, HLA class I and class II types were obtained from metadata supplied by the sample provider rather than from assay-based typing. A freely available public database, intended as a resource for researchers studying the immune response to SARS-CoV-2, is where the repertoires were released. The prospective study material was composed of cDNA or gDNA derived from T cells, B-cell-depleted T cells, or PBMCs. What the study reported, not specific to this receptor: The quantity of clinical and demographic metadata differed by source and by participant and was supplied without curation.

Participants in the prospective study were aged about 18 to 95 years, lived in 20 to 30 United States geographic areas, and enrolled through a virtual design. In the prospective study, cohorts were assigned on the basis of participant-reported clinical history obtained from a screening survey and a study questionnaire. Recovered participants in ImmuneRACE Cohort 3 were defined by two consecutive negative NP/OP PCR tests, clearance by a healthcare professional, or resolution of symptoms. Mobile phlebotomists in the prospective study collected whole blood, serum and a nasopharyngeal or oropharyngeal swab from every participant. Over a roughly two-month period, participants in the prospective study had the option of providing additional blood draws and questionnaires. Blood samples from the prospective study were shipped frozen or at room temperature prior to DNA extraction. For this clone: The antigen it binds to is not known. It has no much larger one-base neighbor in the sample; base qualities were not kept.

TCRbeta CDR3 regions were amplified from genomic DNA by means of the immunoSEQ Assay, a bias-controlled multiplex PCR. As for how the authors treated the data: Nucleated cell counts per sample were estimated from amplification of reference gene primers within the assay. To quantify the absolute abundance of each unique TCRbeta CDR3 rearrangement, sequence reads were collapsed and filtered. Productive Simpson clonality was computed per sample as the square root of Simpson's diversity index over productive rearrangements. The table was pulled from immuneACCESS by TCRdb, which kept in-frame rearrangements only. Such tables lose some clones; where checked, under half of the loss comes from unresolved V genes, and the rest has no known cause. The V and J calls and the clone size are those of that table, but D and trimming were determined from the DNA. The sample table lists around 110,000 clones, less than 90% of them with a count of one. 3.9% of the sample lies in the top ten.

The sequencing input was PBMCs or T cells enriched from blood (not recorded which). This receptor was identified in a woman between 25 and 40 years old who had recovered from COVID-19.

DNA sequence: TGTGCCAGCAGCGCGGAGGCGGGACAGTCCTCCTACGAGCAGTACTTC. Its translation is CASSAEAGQSSYEQYF. The chain joins TRBV9 to TRBJ2-7, and the D gene may be TRBD1, 7 bases matching. As encoded in the germline V gene, CDR1 is SGDLS while CDR2 is YYNGEE. The CDR3 runs 16 residues from the cysteine to the phenylalanine. The DNA shown is the 48-base CDR3, in frame from base 1. V is pared back by 3 bases and J by 0 bases, with 16 bases lying between the germline termini.